Below, 12 T cell receptor beta chains from the same sample are listed, as sequenced in a study of T cell changes during pregnancy in multiple sclerosis. Profiled with immunoSEQ multiplex PCR; TCRdb holds only in-frame clones, not every one. The data contain under 50,000 clones, roughly 84% of them singletons. This specimen was CD8+ T cells from peripheral blood mononuclear cells, taken in the first trimester of pregnancy. These receptors were collected from a female donor with multiple sclerosis, enrolled in a pregnancy study.

On this clone itself: Other DNA sequences of this sample code for an identical CDR3. This rearrangement joins TRBV4-2 to TRBJ1-2, with 8 nucleotides matching TRBD1. The CDR3 loop spans 16 amino acids. Germline CDR1 is LGHNA and CDR2 is YNFKEQ. V lost 0 bases to trimming and J lost 2 bases; unmatched junction nucleotides: 5. The CDR3 DNA reads as TGTGCCAGCAGCCAAGATCGGCAGGGGGCGAACTATGGCTACACCTTC. This encodes CASSQDRQGANYGYTF.

The chain joins TRBV6-5 to TRBJ2-4, with TRBD1 as a possible D gene (5 bases). Deletions cut 3 bases from V and 8 bases from J, with 14 bases between. Germline CDR1 is MNHEY and CDR2 is SVGAGI. The CDR3 length is 14 residues. CDR3 DNA sequence: TGTGCCAGCAGTTATGACAGCTTTGGGGACATTCAGTACTTC. Translation: CASSYDSFGDIQYF.

The rearrangement links TRBV19 to TRBJ1-2, with 9 positions matching TRBD1. Germline loops: CDR1 LNHDA, CDR2 SQIVND (reference sequence). The CDR3 runs to 15 residues. Unmatched junction bases numbered 9, after V lost 3 bases and J lost 7 bases. In DNA, the CDR3 is TGTGCCAGTAGTATCGGGACAGGGCTTGTTGGTGGCTACACCTTC. Translating gives CASSIGTGLVGGYTF.

This rearrangement joins TRBV18 to TRBJ2-1; possibly TRBD2 for D (6 bases). The CDR3 extends over 17 amino acids. Germline lookup yields CDR1 KGHSH and CDR2 LQKENI. Trimming removed 6 bases from V and 3 bases from J, with 21 bases in between. As DNA, the CDR3 is TGTGCCAGCTCCACCGGAGACGGGGGTCCCGACTACAATGAGCAGTTCTTC. It encodes CASSTGDGGPDYNEQFF.

This clone was recorded a few times. The V and J genes are TRBV5-6 and TRBJ2-7, with D perhaps TRBD1 (6 bases). The germline gives CDR1 SGHDT, CDR2 YYEEEE. The V gene lost 5 bases and the J gene lost 1 base, with 10 bases spanning the gap. The CDR3 is 13 amino acids. In nucleotides, the CDR3 is TGTGCCAGCAGGGGGGCCGAATCCTACGAGCAGTACTTC. Amino acids: CASRGAESYEQYF.

J is TRBJ2-2 and V is TRBV7-6; 10 bases agree with TRBD2. From germline, CDR1 is SGHVS and CDR2 FNYEAQ. This CDR3 comprises 16 residues. The junction had 2 bases not matched to a gene; V was cut back by 1 base and J by 3 bases. The CDR3 sequence is CASSLVLAGDTGELFF. The CDR3 DNA sequence: TGTGCCAGCAGCTTAGTCCTAGCGGGGGACACCGGGGAGCTGTTTTTT.

The chain combines TRBV5-4 with TRBJ2-5; 9 positions agree with TRBD2. J was trimmed by 3 bases and V by 4 bases; bases with no gene match: 13. There are 17 residues in the CDR3. Germline values: CDR1 SGHNT, CDR2 YYREEE (reference sequence). This CDR3 reads CASSPAGGERGEETQYF. The CDR3 DNA reads TGTGCCAGCAGCCCCGCCGGGGGGGAGCGGGGGGAAGAGACCCAGTACTTC.

The rearrangement joins TRBV11-2 to TRBJ2-6; TRBD1 is a possible D gene (5 bases). Germline lookup yields CDR1 SGHAT and CDR2 FQNNGV. The CDR3 runs to 16 residues. V was cut by 4 bases and J by 2 bases, with 12 bases left in between. The CDR3 sequence: CASSSQGTAGANVLTF. The CDR3 coding sequence is TGTGCCAGCAGCTCCCAGGGAACCGCTGGGGCCAACGTCCTGACTTTC.

V is TRBV14 and J is TRBJ2-7; D not certain. Germline-derived CDR1 and CDR2 are SGHDN and FVKESK. This CDR3 spans 13 amino acids. Trimming left V 1 base short and J 4 bases short, with 8 bases between. The CDR3, as DNA: TGTGCCAGCAGCCAAGTGGGCGAGTACGAGCAGTACTTC. Its translation is CASSQVGEYEQYF.

This chain links TRBV9 with TRBJ1-2; tentatively, D is TRBD1 (6 bases). The V gene lost 4 bases and the J gene lost 2 bases, with 15 bases spanning the gap. The CDR3 loop spans 15 amino acids. CDR1 is SGDLS, CDR2 YYNGEE, per germline. CDR3 nucleotide sequence: TGTGCCAGCAGCCCCGCCCCGGACAGCAACTATGGCTACACCTTC. It specifies CASSPAPDSNYGYTF.

V and J are TRBV6-4 and TRBJ1-5, with D possibly TRBD1 on 5 matching bases. Looked up from germline, CDR1 is MRHNA and CDR2 is SNTAGT. The V end lost 3 bases, the J end lost 10 bases, and 19 bases lay between the germline ends. The CDR3 consists of 15 residues. CDR3 nucleotides: TGTGCCAGCAGTGAGCGGGACGGCTCCAATTTCCCCCAGCATTTT. Translating it yields CASSERDGSNFPQHF.

V and J are TRBV29-1 and TRBJ2-5; possibly TRBD2 for D (6 bases). The end of the DNA fits TRBJ2-7 better, so the J call may be wrong. The CDR3 covers 14 residues. The germline gives CDR1 SQVTM, CDR2 ANQGSEA. CDR3 bases: TGCAGCGTCTCACCCGGGGGTGCGGGGCTCGAGCAGTACTTC. It yields the protein CSVSPGGAGLEQYF.